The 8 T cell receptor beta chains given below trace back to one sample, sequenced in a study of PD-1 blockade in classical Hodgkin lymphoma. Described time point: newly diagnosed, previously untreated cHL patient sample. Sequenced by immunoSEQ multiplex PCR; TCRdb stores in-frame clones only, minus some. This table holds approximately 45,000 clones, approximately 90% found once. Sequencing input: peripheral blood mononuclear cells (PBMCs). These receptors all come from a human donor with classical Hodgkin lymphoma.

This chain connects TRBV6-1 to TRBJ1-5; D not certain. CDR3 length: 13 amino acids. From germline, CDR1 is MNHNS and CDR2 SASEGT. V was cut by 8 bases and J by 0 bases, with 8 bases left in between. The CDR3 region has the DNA TGTGCCAGCGGGAGGCTTAGCAATCAGCCCCAGCATTTT. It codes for CASGRLSNQPQHF.

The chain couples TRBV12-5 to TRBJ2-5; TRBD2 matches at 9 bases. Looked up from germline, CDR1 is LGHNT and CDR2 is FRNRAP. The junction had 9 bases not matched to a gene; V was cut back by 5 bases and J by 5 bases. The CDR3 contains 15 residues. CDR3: CASGLSSGNSETQYF. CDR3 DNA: TGTGCTAGTGGTCTCTCTAGCGGGAATTCGGAGACCCAGTACTTC.

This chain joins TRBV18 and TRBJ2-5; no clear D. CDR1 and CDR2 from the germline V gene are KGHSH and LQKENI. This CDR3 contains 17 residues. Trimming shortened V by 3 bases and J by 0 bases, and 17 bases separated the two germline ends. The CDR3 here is CASSPIYRDPYQETQYF. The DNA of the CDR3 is TGTGCCAGCTCACCGATATATAGAGACCCGTACCAAGAGACCCAGTACTTC.

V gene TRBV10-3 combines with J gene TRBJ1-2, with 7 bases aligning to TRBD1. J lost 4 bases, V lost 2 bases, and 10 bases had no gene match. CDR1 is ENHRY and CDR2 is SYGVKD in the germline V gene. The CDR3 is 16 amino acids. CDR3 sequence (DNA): TGTGCCATCAGTGAGGACAGGGAGGGGTCTACCTATGGCTACACCTTC. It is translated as CAISEDREGSTYGYTF.

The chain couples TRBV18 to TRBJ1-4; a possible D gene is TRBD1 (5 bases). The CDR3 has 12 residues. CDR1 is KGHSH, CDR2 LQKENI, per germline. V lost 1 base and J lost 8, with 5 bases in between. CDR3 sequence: CASSPQGEKLFF. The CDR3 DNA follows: TGTGCCAGCTCACCACAGGGGGAAAAACTGTTTTTT.

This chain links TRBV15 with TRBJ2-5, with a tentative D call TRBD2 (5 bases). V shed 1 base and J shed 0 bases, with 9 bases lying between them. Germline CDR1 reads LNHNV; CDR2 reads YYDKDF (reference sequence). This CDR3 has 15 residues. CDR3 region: CATSRGPGNQETQYF. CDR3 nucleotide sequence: TGTGCCACCAGCAGAGGCCCGGGGAACCAAGAGACCCAGTACTTC.

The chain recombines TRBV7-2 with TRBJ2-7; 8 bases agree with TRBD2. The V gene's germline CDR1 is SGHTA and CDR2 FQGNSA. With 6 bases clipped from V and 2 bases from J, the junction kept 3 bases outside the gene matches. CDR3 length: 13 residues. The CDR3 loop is CASSIAGTYEQYF. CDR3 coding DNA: TGTGCCAGCAGTATAGCGGGAACCTACGAGCAGTACTTC. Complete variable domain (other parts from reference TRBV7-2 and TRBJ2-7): GAGVSQSPSNKVTEKGKDVELRCDPISGHTALYWYRQSLGQGLEFLIYFQGNSAPDKSGLPSDRFSAERTGGSVSTLTIQRTQQEDSAVYLCASSIAGTYEQYFGPGTRLTVT.

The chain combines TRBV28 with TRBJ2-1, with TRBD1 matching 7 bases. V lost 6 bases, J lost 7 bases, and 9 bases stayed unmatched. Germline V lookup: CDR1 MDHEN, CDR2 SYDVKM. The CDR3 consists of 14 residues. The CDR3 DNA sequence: TGTGCCAGCAGAAGCCCGACAGGGACGAATGAGCAGTTCTTC. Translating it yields CASRSPTGTNEQFF. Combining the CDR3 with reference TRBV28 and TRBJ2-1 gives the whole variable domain DVKVTQSSRYLVKRTGEKVFLECVQDMDHENMFWYRQDPGLGLRLIYFSYDVKMKEKGDIPEGYSVSREKKERFSLILESASTNQTSMYLCASRSPTGTNEQFFGPGTRLTVL.